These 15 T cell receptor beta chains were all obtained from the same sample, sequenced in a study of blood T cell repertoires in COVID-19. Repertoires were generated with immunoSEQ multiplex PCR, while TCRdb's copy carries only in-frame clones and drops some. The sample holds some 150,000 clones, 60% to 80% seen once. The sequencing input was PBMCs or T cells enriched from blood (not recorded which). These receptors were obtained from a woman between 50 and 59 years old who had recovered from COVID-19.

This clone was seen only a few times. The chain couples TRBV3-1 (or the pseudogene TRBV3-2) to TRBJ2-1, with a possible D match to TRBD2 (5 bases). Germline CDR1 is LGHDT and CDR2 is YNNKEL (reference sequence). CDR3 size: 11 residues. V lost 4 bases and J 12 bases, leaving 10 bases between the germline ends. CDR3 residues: CASSLGRGQFF. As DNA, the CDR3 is TGTGCCAGCAGCCTTGGCCGGGGGCAGTTCTTC.

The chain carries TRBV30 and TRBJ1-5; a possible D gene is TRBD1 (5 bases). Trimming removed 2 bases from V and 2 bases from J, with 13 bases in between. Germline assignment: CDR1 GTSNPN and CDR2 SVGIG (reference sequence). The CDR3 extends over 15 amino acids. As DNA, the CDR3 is TGTGCCTGGAGTACAGGTATCTCAGGCAATCAGCCCCAGCATTTT. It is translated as CAWSTGISGNQPQHF.

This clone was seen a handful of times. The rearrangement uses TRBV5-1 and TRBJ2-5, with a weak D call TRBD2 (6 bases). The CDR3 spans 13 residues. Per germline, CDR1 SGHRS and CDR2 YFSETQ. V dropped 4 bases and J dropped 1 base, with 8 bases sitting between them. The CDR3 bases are TGCGCCAGCAGCGGCGGGACCCAAGAGACCCAGTACTTC. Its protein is CASSGGTQETQYF.

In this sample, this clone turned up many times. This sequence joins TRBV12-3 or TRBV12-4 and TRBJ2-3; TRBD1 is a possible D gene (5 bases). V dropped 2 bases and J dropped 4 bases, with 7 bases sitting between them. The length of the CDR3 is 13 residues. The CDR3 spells CASSLWGPDTQYF. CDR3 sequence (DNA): TGTGCCAGCAGTTTATGGGGCCCAGATACGCAGTATTTT.

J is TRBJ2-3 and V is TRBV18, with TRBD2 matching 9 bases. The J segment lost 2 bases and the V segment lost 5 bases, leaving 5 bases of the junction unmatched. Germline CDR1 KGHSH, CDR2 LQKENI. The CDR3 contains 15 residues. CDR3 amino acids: CASSSLAGLTDTQYF. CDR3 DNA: TGTGCCAGCTCATCCCTAGCGGGGCTCACAGATACGCAGTATTTT.

CDR3 in amino acids: CASSFQGSAYEQYF. DNA of the CDR3: TGCGCCAGCAGCTTTCAGGGGTCGGCCTACGAGCAGTACTTC. The V gene is TRBV5-1, the J gene TRBJ2-7; D perhaps matches TRBD1 (6 bases). Germline CDR1 and CDR2: SGHRS and YFSETQ. The germline V and J ends were trimmed by 2 bases and 2 bases, with 11 bases remaining between them. The CDR3 loop spans 14 amino acids.

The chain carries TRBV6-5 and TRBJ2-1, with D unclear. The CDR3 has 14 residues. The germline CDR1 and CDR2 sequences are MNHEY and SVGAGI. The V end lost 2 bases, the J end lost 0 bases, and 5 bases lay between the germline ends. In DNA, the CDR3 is TGTGCCAGCAGTTACGGCAGCTCCTACAATGAGCAGTTCTTC. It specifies CASSYGSSYNEQFF.

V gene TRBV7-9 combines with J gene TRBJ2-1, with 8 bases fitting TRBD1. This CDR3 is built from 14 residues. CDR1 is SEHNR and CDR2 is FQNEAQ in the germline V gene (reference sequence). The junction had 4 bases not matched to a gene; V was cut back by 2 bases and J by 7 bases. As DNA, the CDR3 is TGTGCCAGCAGCTTAAGGACAGGGCAGAATGAGCAGTTCTTC. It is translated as CASSLRTGQNEQFF.

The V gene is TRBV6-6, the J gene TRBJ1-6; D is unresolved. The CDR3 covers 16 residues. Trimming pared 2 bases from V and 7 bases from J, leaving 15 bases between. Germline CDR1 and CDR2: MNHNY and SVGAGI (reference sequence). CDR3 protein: CASSYRSPQSNSPLHF. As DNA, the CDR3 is TGTGCCAGCAGTTACCGTTCCCCACAGTCAAATTCACCCCTCCACTTT.

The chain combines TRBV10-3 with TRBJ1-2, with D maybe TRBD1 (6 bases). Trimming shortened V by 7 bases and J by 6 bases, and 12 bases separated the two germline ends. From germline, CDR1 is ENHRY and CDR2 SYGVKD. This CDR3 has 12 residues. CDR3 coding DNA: TGTGCCATCAACTCTGACAGGAATGGCTACACCTTC. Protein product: CAINSDRNGYTF.

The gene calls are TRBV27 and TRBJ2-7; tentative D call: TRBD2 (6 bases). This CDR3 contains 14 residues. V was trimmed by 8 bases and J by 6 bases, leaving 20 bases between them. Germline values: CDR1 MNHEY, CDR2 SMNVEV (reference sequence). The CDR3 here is CASGSGTRGSEQYF. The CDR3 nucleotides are TGTGCCAGCGGTTCCGGTACACGGGGGTCCGAGCAGTACTTC.

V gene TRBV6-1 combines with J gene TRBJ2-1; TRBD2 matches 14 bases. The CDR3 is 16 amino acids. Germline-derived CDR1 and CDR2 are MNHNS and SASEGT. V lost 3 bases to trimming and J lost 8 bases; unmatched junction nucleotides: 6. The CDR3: CASSETSGGAWDEQFF. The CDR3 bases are TGTGCCAGCAGTGAGACTAGCGGGGGGGCTTGGGATGAGCAGTTCTTC.

The CDR3, as DNA: TGTGCCAGCAGCCAAGTGACAGGGAACACAGAACTGTTTTTT. Amino acids: CASSQVTGNTELFF. The rearrangement joins TRBV14 to TRBJ1-4; the match to TRBD1 covers 7 bases. The CDR3 runs 14 residues. Trimming took 1 base from V and 12 from J; bases not matched to a gene: 8. Germline V gives CDR1 SGHDN, CDR2 FVKESK.

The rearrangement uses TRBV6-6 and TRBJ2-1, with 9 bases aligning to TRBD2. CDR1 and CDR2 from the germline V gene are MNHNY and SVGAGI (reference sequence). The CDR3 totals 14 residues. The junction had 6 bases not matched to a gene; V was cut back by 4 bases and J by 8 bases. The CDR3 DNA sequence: TGTGCCAGCAGTTGGGCGGGGGGGAGCTATGAGCAGTTCTTC. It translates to CASSWAGGSYEQFF.

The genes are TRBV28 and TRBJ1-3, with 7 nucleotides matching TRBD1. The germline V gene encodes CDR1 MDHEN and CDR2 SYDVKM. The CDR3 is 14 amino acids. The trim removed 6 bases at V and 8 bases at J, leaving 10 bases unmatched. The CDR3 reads CASRSDRVWDTIYF. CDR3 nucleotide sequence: TGTGCCAGCAGGTCCGACAGGGTCTGGGACACCATATATTTT.